One and the same sample provided the 18 T cell receptor beta chains below, sequenced in a study of blood T cell repertoires in COVID-19. TCRdb's copy holds only in-frame clones and misses some; the assay was immunoSEQ multiplex PCR. The profile shows 310,000 or so clones, approximately 86% of them singletons. The sequenced sample was peripheral blood. These receptors originate from a man younger than 40 with COVID-19, enrolled during active disease.

This clone was seen a few times. The chain joins TRBV28 to TRBJ2-5; D may be TRBD1 (6 bases). CDR1 is MDHEN and CDR2 is SYDVKM in the germline V gene. V was clipped by 5 bases and J by 4 bases, with 14 bases between them. The CDR3 loop spans 14 amino acids. The CDR3 here is CASSPPGHLETQYF. The DNA of the CDR3 is TGTGCCAGCAGTCCCCCGGGACATCTAGAGACCCAGTACTTC.

The chain employs TRBV27 and TRBJ2-3; the D gene is possibly TRBD1 (5 bases). This CDR3 spans 15 amino acids. Germline CDR1 is MNHEY and CDR2 is SMNVEV (reference sequence). V was pared by 6 bases and J by 3 bases, with 16 bases between. CDR3 loop: CASRWGSTQTDTQYF. The CDR3 DNA is TGTGCCAGCAGATGGGGCTCCACCCAAACAGATACGCAGTATTTT.

This clone was picked up a small number of times. The CDR3 reads CASSPQGNQPQHF. CDR3 DNA: TGTGCCAGCAGCCCGCAGGGAAATCAGCCCCAGCATTTT. The rearrangement links TRBV7-8 to TRBJ1-5; perhaps TRBD1 as D (5 bases). The V gene's germline CDR1 is SGHVS and CDR2 FQNEAQ. V gave up 5 bases and J gave up 4 bases, with 9 bases separating them. The CDR3 is made up of 13 amino acids.

The V and J genes are TRBV14 and TRBJ2-5; 7 nucleotides line up with TRBD1. The V gene end was trimmed by 3 bases and the J gene end by 5 bases; junction bases not matched to a gene: 6. The CDR3 contains 14 residues. Germline V gene data show CDR1 as SGHDN and CDR2 as FVKESK. This CDR3 is CASSQTGMRETQYF. Written as DNA, the CDR3 is TGTGCCAGCAGCCAGACAGGGATGAGGGAGACCCAGTACTTC.

The chain links TRBV10-3 to TRBJ2-3, with D perhaps matching TRBD1 (5 bases). The length of the CDR3 is 14 residues. The germline gives CDR1 ENHRY, CDR2 SYGVKD. V lost 6 bases and J lost 1, with 11 bases in between. The CDR3 reads CAISWGGGTDTQYF. CDR3 sequence (DNA): TGTGCCATCAGCTGGGGCGGTGGCACAGATACGCAGTATTTT.

The chain joins TRBV7-2 to TRBJ1-4; D is uncertain. Trimming took off 5 bases at V and 7 bases at J, with 11 bases between the two ends. CDR1 and CDR2 from the germline V gene are SGHTA and FQGNSA. The CDR3 is 13 amino acids. The CDR3 sequence is CASSLDWSEKLFF. The CDR3 nucleotides read TGTGCCAGCAGCCTCGACTGGAGTGAAAAACTGTTTTTT.

V gene TRBV27 combines with J gene TRBJ2-1; 9 positions match TRBD1. The CDR3 has 17 residues. J was trimmed by 1 base and V by 0 bases; bases with no gene match: 4. CDR1 is MNHEY, CDR2 SMNVEV, per germline (reference sequence). CDR3 protein: CASSLSLTGGSYNEQFF. The CDR3 coding sequence is TGTGCCAGCAGTTTATCCCTGACAGGGGGATCCTACAATGAGCAGTTCTTC.

The chain joins TRBV4-1 to TRBJ2-2; TRBD2 agrees at 8 bases. The germline CDR1 and CDR2 sequences are MGHRA and YSYEKL. The CDR3 runs 18 residues. After removal of 1 base from V and 1 base from J, the junction contained 8 bases not matched to a gene. The CDR3 sequence: CASSQAEVSGGNTGELFF. The DNA of the CDR3 is TGCGCCAGCAGCCAAGCAGAAGTAAGCGGGGGGAACACCGGGGAGCTGTTTTTT.

The V gene is TRBV18, the J gene TRBJ1-1; tentative D call: TRBD1 (6 bases). The CDR3 has 16 amino acids. Trimming left V 3 bases short and J 5 bases short, with 19 bases between. The germline V gene encodes CDR1 KGHSH and CDR2 LQKENI. Here the CDR3 reads CASSPSPGTFGTEAFF. The CDR3 DNA reads TGTGCCAGCTCACCCTCACCTGGGACATTCGGGACTGAAGCTTTCTTT.

The V and J genes are TRBV21-1 and TRBJ2-7; the table names TRBD2, a call not compared with the DNA. TRBV21-1 is an annotated pseudogene. This CDR3 spans 15 amino acids. CDR3 protein: CASVQREVNSYEQYF. The DNA for the CDR3 is TGTGCCAGCGTCCAGCGGGAGGTTAACTCCTACGAGCAGTACTTC.

The rearrangement links TRBV3-1 (or the pseudogene TRBV3-2) to TRBJ2-1, with a weak D call TRBD2 (5 bases). The CDR3 length is 19 residues. With 0 bases removed from V and 0 bases from J, the gap between germline ends came to 18 bases. Germline values: CDR1 LGHDT, CDR2 YNNKEL (reference sequence). The CDR3 bases are TGTGCCAGCAGCCAAGATCAATCACAACCGGGATACTCCTACAATGAGCAGTTCTTC. It yields the protein CASSQDQSQPGYSYNEQFF.

The chain links TRBV27 to TRBJ1-5; TRBD1 might be the D (5 bases). This CDR3 has 15 residues. Germline values: CDR1 MNHEY, CDR2 SMNVEV (reference sequence). Trimming removed 2 bases at V and 4 bases at J, with 12 bases between. Written as DNA, the CDR3 is TGTGCCAGCAGTTTAGGGTACAGGTTGAATCAGCCCCAGCATTTT. This gives the protein CASSLGYRLNQPQHF.

Only a few counts were recorded for this clone. This chain joins TRBV5-4 and TRBJ2-7; D is possibly TRBD1 (6 bases). This CDR3 spans 14 amino acids. The germline CDR1 and CDR2 sequences are SGHNT and YYREEE (reference sequence). The V and J ends lost 2 bases and 1 base respectively, with 10 bases between them. In nucleotides, the CDR3 is TGTGCCAGCAGCTTAGGACAGCTTTCCTACGAGCAGTACTTC. This codes for CASSLGQLSYEQYF.

The chain employs TRBV6-2 or TRBV6-3 and TRBJ1-5; D uncertain. This CDR3 has 14 residues. Trimming removed 2 bases at V and 6 bases at J, with 11 bases between. The germline V gene encodes CDR1 MNHEY and CDR2 SVGEGT. CDR3 sequence (DNA): TGTGCCAGCAGTTACCCCGCGGAGGCTCAGCCCCAGCATTTT. It yields the protein CASSYPAEAQPQHF.

This clone occurred a few times. This chain links TRBV6-5 with TRBJ1-1, with D perhaps matching TRBD1 (6 bases). This CDR3 spans 14 amino acids. The V and J ends lost 7 bases and 1 base respectively, with 13 bases between them. Germline V gene data show CDR1 as MNHEY and CDR2 as SVGAGI. The CDR3 DNA follows: TGTGCCAGCACTATCATGGGACAGAACACTGAAGCTTTCTTT. It encodes CASTIMGQNTEAFF.

The chain has TRBV3-1 (or the pseudogene TRBV3-2) and TRBJ2-2, with 8 nucleotides matching TRBD1. The ends lost 1 base at V and 2 bases at J; junction bases unmatched: 6. Germline V lookup: CDR1 LGHDT, CDR2 YNNKEL (reference sequence). There are 17 residues in the CDR3. Here the CDR3 DNA reads TGTGCCAGCAGCCAAGTCGGGCAGGGGGCTAACACCGGGGAGCTGTTTTTT. Its translation is CASSQVGQGANTGELFF.

CDR3 protein: CASSSAGDSYEQYF. The CDR3 nucleotides are TGTGCCAGCAGTTCGGCGGGAGACTCCTACGAGCAGTACTTC. The V and J genes are TRBV7-2 and TRBJ2-7; TRBD2 matches at 7 bases. This CDR3 is built from 14 residues. With V trimmed by 6 bases and J by 0 bases, 5 bases remained unmatched. CDR1 is SGHTA, CDR2 FQGNSA, per germline.

V and J are TRBV7-3 and TRBJ2-7, with 8 bases matching TRBD1. Germline lookup yields CDR1 SGHTA and CDR2 FQGTGA. Trimming took 5 bases from V and 3 from J; bases not matched to a gene: 12. The CDR3 has 16 amino acids. This CDR3 reads CASSLIHGTGIYEQYF. The CDR3 DNA reads as TGTGCCAGCAGCCTCATACACGGGACAGGTATCTACGAGCAGTACTTC.